These T cell receptor beta chains were read from a single sample in a study of T cells in Graves' hyperthyroidism and ophthalmopathy. One entry per CDR3 protein results from TCRdb running MiXCR on the multiplex PCR reads. Of about 350,000 distinct CDR3 sequences in the sample, approximately 15% are singletons; the top ten hold around 25%. Sequences were obtained from blood. These receptors came from a woman aged 25 to 39 with Graves' hyperthyroidism. Both conserved end residues are part of each CDR3. The D gene is left open where the match is weak. Size is stated for part of the rows, as once, few or many counts, or as a class when the clone is expanded.

CDR3 DNA,CDR3 protein,V gene,J gene,D gene,clone size
TGCAGTGCTAGACCATCCGGGACAAAGAATCAGCCCCAGCATTTT,CSARPSGTKNQPQHF,TRBV20-1,TRBJ1-5,NA,many
TGTGCCAGCAGCCTTGGACAGGGGGGAGCCTACGAGCAGTACTTC,CASSLGQGGAYEQYF,TRBV28,TRBJ2-7,TRBD1,few
TGCGCCAGCAGTTTAGGGGAGGCCTACGAGCAGTACTTC,CASSLGEAYEQYF,TRBV12-3/TRBV12-4,TRBJ2-7,NA,few
TGCAGTGCGGGCGTCGGCTCCTTCTCCTACAATGAGCAGTTCTTC,CSAGVGSFSYNEQFF,TRBV20-1,TRBJ2-1,NA,NA
TGTGCCATCAGTGAGTTGGAGGATGAGCAGTTCTTC,CAISELEDEQFF,TRBV10-3,TRBJ2-1,NA,many
TGTGCCAGCAGGGACGGCATGAACACTGAAGCTTTCTTT,CASRDGMNTEAFF,TRBV12-3/TRBV12-4,TRBJ1-1,NA,many
TGTGCCAGCACCAACGACAGGGGCGTAGGCACGCAGTATTTT,CASTNDRGVGTQYF,TRBV11-2,TRBJ2-3,TRBD1,many
TGTGCCAGCTCATCCTTTGGCGGAAACAATGAGCAGTTCTTC,CASSSFGGNNEQFF,TRBV28,TRBJ2-1,NA,many
TGTGCCGGAATGACAGATAACTACGAGCAGTACTTC,CAGMTDNYEQYF,TRBV7-9,TRBJ2-7,NA,many
TGTGCCAGCAGTACCCTTAACGAGGATCAGCCCCAGCATTTT,CASSTLNEDQPQHF,TRBV12-3/TRBV12-4,TRBJ1-5,NA,many
TGTGCCACCTCCCAGGCACTGGATACGCAGTATTTT,CATSQALDTQYF,TRBV6-1,TRBJ2-3,NA,few
TGTGCCAGCAGTTACTCGTTGACAGGTCCAGCTTATGAGCAGTTCTTC,CASSYSLTGPAYEQFF,TRBV6-5,TRBJ2-1,NA,many
TGTGCCAGCAGCCGGGACAGATACGAGCAGTACTTC,CASSRDRYEQYF,TRBV7-2,TRBJ2-7,TRBD1,many
TGTGCCAGCAGTCTTCGAGGTCCGATGAACACTGAAGCTTTCTTT,CASSLRGPMNTEAFF,TRBV28,TRBJ1-1,NA,many
TGTGCCAGCAGTCTCAGAGTAGGCGGAGGCTCTGGGGCCAACGTCCTGACTTTC,CASSLRVGGGSGANVLTF,TRBV28,TRBJ2-6,NA,NA
TGCGCCAGCAGCCAAGGCCTAGCGGGAGGGTATGAGCAGTACTTC,CASSQGLAGGYEQYF,TRBV4-3,TRBJ2-7,TRBD2,many
TGTGCCAGCAGCGGCCGACAGCGCAATGAGCAGTTCTTC,CASSGRQRNEQFF,TRBV11-3,TRBJ2-1,NA,many
TGTGCCAGCAGTCGGCCTTCAACTAATGAAAAACTGTTTTTT,CASSRPSTNEKLFF,TRBV28,TRBJ1-4,NA,many
TGCAGCGTTATCGGGGCGGGAGGGCCTCTTATATACGAGCAGTACTTC,CSVIGAGGPLIYEQYF,TRBV29-1,TRBJ2-7,TRBD2,NA
TGTGCCATTTACCCCCGGGACAGATATCAGCCCCAGCATTTT,CAIYPRDRYQPQHF,TRBV6-1,TRBJ1-5,TRBD1,few
TGCGCCGGCAGCAACATAGCGGGACCAAACTACGAGCAGTACTTC,CAGSNIAGPNYEQYF,TRBV5-1,TRBJ2-7,TRBD2,NA
TGTGCCAGCAGAGAGACAGGAATCGTCATCAATCAGCCCCAGCATTTT,CASRETGIVINQPQHF,TRBV28,TRBJ1-5,NA,few